These T cell receptor beta chains were read from a single sample in a study of cytomegalovirus exposure and HLA in healthy donors. Using immunoSEQ multiplex PCR, the repertoire was profiled, and TCRdb retains in-frame clones only, with some absent. The data hold around 100,000 clones, with approximately 74% observed a single time. The sequencing input was PBMCs. These receptors all come from a woman aged 35 to 49 in good health and CMV-seropositive. CDR3s include the opening cysteine and the closing phenylalanine or tryptophan. D genes are given only for firm matches. Where a row states a size, it is once, few, many or the class of an expanded clone; other rows omit it.

TRBJ1-1 TRBV6-1 13 NA once TGTGCCAGCCGAAGAGTAGTGAACACTGAAGCTTTCTTT CASRRVVNTEAFF
TRBJ1-1 TRBV6-5 16 NA NA TGTGCCAGCAGTTACTTCCCCGGGGGGGCGGGAACTGAAGCTTTCTTT CASSYFPGGAGTEAFF
TRBJ1-2 TRBV7-9 13 NA NA TGTGCCAGCAGCTTAATGGAGGGTGATGGCTACACCTTC CASSLMEGDGYTF
TRBJ2-1 TRBV2 15 NA NA TGTGCCAGCAGTTCGGAGCGGAGCTCCTACAATGAGCAGTTCTTC CASSSERSSYNEQFF
TRBJ2-7 TRBV7-3 18 TRBD2 NA TGTGCCAGCACCGAAACGGGAGCCTTAGCGGGAGAGTCTTACGAGCAGTACTTC CASTETGALAGESYEQYF
TRBJ2-5 TRBV11-2 15 TRBD2 NA TGTGCCAGCAGCATACGACTAGCGGTCAGGGAGACCCAGTACTTC CASSIRLAVRETQYF
TRBJ2-3 TRBV7-3 21 TRBD1 NA TGTGCCAGCAGCTTAACCCAGGCCAGGGGGTCTTTTGAGTTGATCACAGATACGCAGTATTTT CASSLTQARGSFELITDTQYF
TRBJ1-2 TRBV4-1 17 TRBD1 NA TGCGCCAGCAGCCACCGCTCTCGGGACAGGGGGCTTGATGGCTACACCTTC CASSHRSRDRGLDGYTF
TRBJ1-2 TRBV6-5 14 TRBD1 few TGTGCCAGCAGTGAGGACAGGGGGATCTATGGCTACACCTTC CASSEDRGIYGYTF
TRBJ2-1 TRBV28 14 TRBD1 NA TGTGCCAGCAGTTCTAGGGGGCAGGGGAATGAGCAGTTCTTC CASSSRGQGNEQFF
TRBJ2-5 TRBV6-6 15 NA NA TGTGCCAGCAGTTACCGCCCGGAGTTCGAAGAGACCCAGTACTTC CASSYRPEFEETQYF
TRBJ1-5 TRBV13 13 NA few TGTGCCAGCAGCTTAGGCCCTCATCAGCCCCAGCATTTT CASSLGPHQPQHF
TRBJ2-3 TRBV5-4 17 TRBD2 few TGTGCCAGCTTCTCGGGCGGCGGGAGGGGGGGCACAGATACGCAGTATTTT CASFSGGGRGGTDTQYF
TRBJ2-3 TRBV18 16 TRBD2 NA TGTGCCAGCTCCCGAATGACTAGCGGGAACACAGATACGCAGTATTTT CASSRMTSGNTDTQYF
TRBJ2-4 TRBV6-5 15 NA NA TGTGCCAGCAGCTCCCTGGGACTAGCCAAAAACATTCAGTACTTC CASSSLGLAKNIQYF
TRBJ1-1 TRBV6-4 16 NA NA TGTGCCAGCAGTGTCAATCCCGTCTGGGGCAACACTGAAGCTTTCTTT CASSVNPVWGNTEAFF
TRBJ1-1 TRBV19 13 NA few TGTGCCAGTAGTATAAATCAGAACACTGAAGCTTTCTTT CASSINQNTEAFF
TRBJ1-1 TRBV9 14 TRBD1 NA TGTGCCAGCAGCGTCACAGGGGCGAACACTGAAGCTTTCTTT CASSVTGANTEAFF
TRBJ2-4 TRBV7-6 19 TRBD2 NA TGTGCCAGCAGCCCAAGGACTAGCGGGGGGGGACTAGCCAAAAACATTCAGTACTTC CASSPRTSGGGLAKNIQYF